The following is a T cell receptor (beta chain) sequence with its context. The CDR3 is made up of 14 amino acids. Trimming took off 0 bases at V and 5 bases at J, with 10 bases between the two ends. Germline values: CDR1 KGHSH, CDR2 LQKENI. Assay: immunoSEQ multiplex PCR; the TCRdb copy retains only in-frame clones and omits some. The profile shows about 150,000 clones, 70% to 90% of them singletons. The entry originates in a study of T cell responses to AZD1222 COVID-19 vaccine. The chain recombines TRBV18 with TRBJ2-5, with a possible D match to TRBD2 (5 bases). This receptor was identified in an adult in good health. The source material was peripheral blood, sampled on day 0 of MenACWY control vaccination. CDR3 region: CASSPPSTGETQYF. The CDR3 region has the DNA TGTGCCAGCTCACCACCGTCGACGGGGGAGACCCAGTACTTC.